This paragraph covers one T cell receptor (beta chain) sequence. Its matching antigen is unknown. Clones were sequenced by immunoSEQ multiplex PCR, and TCRdb holds only the in-frame ones, with some missing. The sample shows about 71,000 clones, roughly nine tenths of them seen only once. The data derive from a study of OX40 agonist ivuxolimab in advanced cancers. Findings and caveats of the study: In CD8+ T cells, expanded clones were on average more numerous than in CD4+.

The CDR3 has 14 residues. The germline V and J ends were trimmed by 5 bases and 2 bases, with 9 bases remaining between them. CDR1 is MNHNY and CDR2 is SVGAGI in the germline V gene (reference sequence). The rearrangement joins TRBV6-6 to TRBJ1-4; no firm D call. Sequenced material: CD4+ or CD8+ T cells sorted from blood, taken in a trial of the OX40 agonist ivuxolimab. This TCR came from an adult with an advanced solid tumor such as melanoma, head and neck, liver or kidney cancer. For the CDR3, the DNA is TGTGCCAGCAGTGGAACCTTGACTAATGAAAAACTGTTTTTT. Its translation is CASSGTLTNEKLFF.